The clone carrying this TCR beta chain was observed a few times. Molecular barcoded adaptors covering alpha/delta and beta/gamma chains were used on around 400 ng RNA. TCRdb called the reads again in MiXCR, with one record for every CDR3 protein. The table shows about 37,000 distinct CDR3 sequences, with roughly an eighth occurring only once. These data originate in a study of read filtering for tumor transcriptome and immune sequencing. Overall study context: IR-seq gave about 3.5 to 10.27 million TCR reads per sample; RNA-seq gave roughly 80 to 1,400.

The CDR3 contains 11 residues. Trimming left V 6 bases short and J 5 bases short, with 5 bases between. Germline assignment: CDR1 SGHVS and CDR2 FQNEAQ. Sequenced: a population of CD138-negative cells sorted from bone marrow. The chain carries TRBV7-8 and TRBJ2-1; no clear D gene. The receptor's source is a donor aged 40 or older with multiple myeloma. The CDR3 DNA reads TGTGCCAGCAGTTCAGACAATGAGCAGTTCTTC. Protein product: CASSSDNEQFF.